This T cell receptor (beta chain) emerged from a study of cytomegalovirus exposure and HLA in healthy donors. Study in general: Early released data had tens of millions of unique TCRs, all coming from HLA-typed donors. General observations from the study: Within an earlier analysis, most TCR beta V segments proved productive either about 87% or about 30% of the time. Per published accounts, TCR beta sequences correctly predicted the HLA-A and HLA-B alleles of most subjects. At a 0.05 false discovery rate, a later analysis found 16,951 TCR beta sequences to be associated with HLA alleles.

In the case of this clone: Its antigen is as yet unknown.

Germline lookup yields CDR1 MDHEN and CDR2 SYDVKM. V lost 9 bases to trimming and J lost 1 base, with 10 bases between them. The CDR3 contains 13 residues. This PCR relied on a set of 60 Vbeta primers and 13 Jbeta primers. Only in-frame clones appear in the TCRdb table, and some are missing; sequencing was by immunoSEQ multiplex PCR. The sample has under 200,000 clones; roughly 80% are singletons. The receptor was derived from a woman aged 30 to 39 in good health and CMV-seronegative. Sequencing input: PBMCs. J is TRBJ1-5 and V is TRBV28; D gene ambiguous. CDR3 sequence: CASRGRSNQPQHF. The CDR3 DNA reads as TGTGCCAGTCGAGGGAGGAGCAATCAGCCCCAGCATTTT.